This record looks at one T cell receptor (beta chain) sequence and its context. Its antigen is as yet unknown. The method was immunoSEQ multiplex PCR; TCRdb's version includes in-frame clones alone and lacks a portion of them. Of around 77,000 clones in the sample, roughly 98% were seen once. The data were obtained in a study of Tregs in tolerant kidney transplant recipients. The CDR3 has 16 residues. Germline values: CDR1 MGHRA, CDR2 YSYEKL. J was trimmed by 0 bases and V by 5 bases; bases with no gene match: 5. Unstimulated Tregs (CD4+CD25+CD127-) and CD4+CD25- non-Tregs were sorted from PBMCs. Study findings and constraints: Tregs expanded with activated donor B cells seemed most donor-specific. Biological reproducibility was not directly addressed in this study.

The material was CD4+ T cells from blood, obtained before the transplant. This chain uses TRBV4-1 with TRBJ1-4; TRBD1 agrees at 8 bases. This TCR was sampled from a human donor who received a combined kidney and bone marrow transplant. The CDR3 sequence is CASSTRQGTTNEKLFF. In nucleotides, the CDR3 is TGCGCCAGCAGCACTCGACAGGGGACAACTAATGAAAAACTGTTTTTT.